The 25 T cell receptor beta chains in this list originate from one sample, sequenced in a study of shared T cell receptors in the human thymus. TCRdb's copy holds only in-frame clones and misses some; the assay was immunoSEQ multiplex PCR. The data show over 450,000 clones, roughly 74% seen once. The sample was also reused in another study, on human thymus T cells.

Sequencing used thymocytes. These receptors originate from a boy under two years old with a congenital heart defect.

The rearrangement links TRBV5-4 to TRBJ2-1; tentative D call: TRBD2 (5 bases). Germline CDR1 is SGHNT and CDR2 is YYREEE (reference sequence). The CDR3 loop spans 12 amino acids. V shed 6 bases and J shed 6 bases, with 10 bases lying between them. CDR3 sequence reads: CASKRSGNEQFF. The CDR3 bases are TGTGCCAGCAAAAGGAGCGGCAATGAGCAGTTCTTC.

This clone was detected a few times. One end of the junction fails to match germline, which may point to a read error. The chain is built from TRBV4-2 and TRBJ1-5; no clear D gene. Germline CDR1 is LGHNA and CDR2 is YNFKEQ. The CDR3 spans 17 residues. The CDR3 protein is CASSQAFPGEGNRPQHF. Here the CDR3 DNA reads TGTGCCAGCAGCCAAGCTTTCCCCGGGGAGGGCAATCGGCCCCAGCATTTT.

The V gene is TRBV7-2, the J gene TRBJ1-2, with 9 bases matching TRBD1. Germline V lookup: CDR1 SGHTA, CDR2 FQGNSA. This CDR3 spans 15 amino acids. V lost 0 bases to trimming and J lost 3 bases; unmatched junction nucleotides: 2. CDR3 DNA sequence: TGTGCCAGCAGCTTAGCCAGACAGGGGGACTATGGCTACACCTTC. It is translated as CASSLARQGDYGYTF.

The J gene is TRBJ2-7, the V gene TRBV19, with TRBD2 identical over 7 bases. Germline CDR1 is LNHDA and CDR2 is SQIVND (reference sequence). The V segment lost 9 bases and the J segment 5 bases; nucleotides outside the gene matches: 7. This CDR3 region has 12 residues. CDR3 loop: CARQLRGDEQYF. CDR3 DNA: TGTGCCAGGCAGCTCCGGGGGGACGAGCAGTACTTC.

This clone turned up a few times. This chain joins TRBV4-3 and TRBJ2-7, with D possibly TRBD1 on 5 matching bases. V was clipped by 0 bases and J by 1 base, with 10 bases between them. The length of the CDR3 is 15 residues. The germline V gene has CDR1 LGHNA and CDR2 YSLEER. The CDR3 reads CASSQETASSYEQYF. Written as DNA, the CDR3 is TGCGCCAGCAGCCAAGAGACAGCCAGTTCCTACGAGCAGTACTTC.

The rearrangement joins TRBV19 to TRBJ2-2; tentative D call: TRBD2 (6 bases). The CDR3 is 15 residues long. Germline assignment: CDR1 LNHDA and CDR2 SQIVND (reference sequence). Trimming took 7 bases from V and 7 from J, leaving 19 bases between them. CDR3 nucleotide sequence: TGTGCCAGTACCCCTGACCCGGGGGTGATCGGGGAGCTGTTTTTT. It specifies CASTPDPGVIGELFF.

Here the CDR3 DNA reads TGTGCCAGCAGTTTAATCGGGACTAGCGGGAGAAGGAGTGAGACCCAGTACTTC. Translating gives CASSLIGTSGRRSETQYF. This chain connects TRBV28 to TRBJ2-5, with 14 bases identical to TRBD2. After removal of 2 bases from V and 5 bases from J, the junction contained 10 bases not matched to a gene. Germline V gives CDR1 MDHEN, CDR2 SYDVKM. The CDR3 has 18 residues.

V usage is TRBV6-5 and J usage is TRBJ2-1; D is perhaps TRBD1 (6 bases). The CDR3 totals 13 residues. V was cut by 9 bases and J by 6 bases, with 15 bases left in between. Germline V CDR1 and CDR2: MNHEY, SVGAGI. CDR3 in DNA: TGTGCCAGTCAGACAGGAGCTGGCAATGAGCAGTTCTTC. It yields the protein CASQTGAGNEQFF.

The J gene is TRBJ2-7, the V gene TRBV30; 8 positions agree with TRBD1. V trimming: 5 bases; J trimming: 4 bases; junction bases outside the gene matches: 10. Per the germline V gene, CDR1 is GTSNPN and CDR2 is SVGIG (reference sequence). The CDR3 is 14 amino acids. The DNA for the CDR3 is TGTGCCTGGGTGGTCGGGACAGGCCCTTACGAGCAGTACTTC. Protein product: CAWVVGTGPYEQYF.

V and J are TRBV9 and TRBJ2-5; 10 nucleotides agree with TRBD2. In germline, CDR1 is SGDLS, CDR2 YYNGEE. The length of the CDR3 is 16 residues. V lost 3 bases, J lost 3 bases, and 8 bases stayed unmatched. The DNA of the CDR3 is TGTGCCAGCAGCGCCCCCGGGACTAGCGAGGAAGAGACCCAGTACTTC. Translated: CASSAPGTSEEETQYF.

This clone appeared a few times. The chain has TRBV4-1 and TRBJ2-1; 8 bases agree with TRBD2. The CDR3 extends over 16 amino acids. Germline V gene sequence: CDR1 MGHRA, CDR2 YSYEKL. V shed 4 bases and J 3 bases; nucleotides not matched to a gene: 8. The CDR3 region is CASSPAASGSYNEQFF. For the CDR3, the DNA is TGCGCCAGCAGCCCCGCTGCGAGCGGGAGCTACAATGAGCAGTTCTTC.

This chain links TRBV9 with TRBJ1-1; the D is unclear. The CDR3 covers 15 residues. CDR1 SGDLS and CDR2 YYNGEE come from the germline V gene. The V and J ends lost 1 base and 5 bases respectively, with 15 bases between them. CDR3 nucleotide sequence: TGTGCCAGCAGCGTATATTCCAGCGGAGGGACTGAAGCTTTCTTT. Protein: CASSVYSSGGTEAFF.

The genes are TRBV18 and TRBJ2-3; D might be TRBD1 (7 bases). CDR1 KGHSH and CDR2 LQKENI come from the germline V gene. Between the trimmed V and J ends, which lost 3 bases and 0 bases, there was a span of 13 bases. The CDR3 spans 16 residues. CDR3 protein: CASSPIRGESTDTQYF. In DNA form, the CDR3 reads TGTGCCAGCTCACCGATCAGGGGGGAGAGCACAGATACGCAGTATTTT. The variable domain in full, completed from reference TRBV18 and TRBJ2-3, reads NAGVMQNPRHLVRRRGQEARLRCSPMKGHSHVYWYRQLPEEGLKFMVYLQKENIIDESGMPKERFSAEFPKEGPSILRIQQVVRGDSAAYFCASSPIRGESTDTQYFGPGTRLTVL.

This clone was observed a handful of times. This chain links TRBV5-1 with TRBJ1-3; D is perhaps TRBD1 (6 bases). V lost 4 bases and J lost 4, with 18 bases in between. Germline V gene data show CDR1 as SGHRS and CDR2 as YFSETQ. This CDR3 comprises 16 residues. CDR3 protein: CASSQEGHGIGNTIYF. The CDR3, as DNA: TGCGCCAGCAGCCAAGAGGGACACGGGATAGGAAACACCATATATTTT.

The gene calls are TRBV19 and TRBJ2-2; D uncertain. Trimming removed 5 bases at V and 5 bases at J, with 12 bases between. Germline assignment: CDR1 LNHDA and CDR2 SQIVND (reference sequence). The CDR3 sequence is 14 residues long. Written as DNA, the CDR3 is TGTGCCAGTAGTGTCTGGTACGCGACCGGGGAGCTGTTTTTT. Translating gives CASSVWYATGELFF.

The CDR3 reads CASSVGQSDNEKLFF. CDR3 DNA sequence: TGTGCCAGCAGCGTGGGACAGTCGGATAATGAAAAACTGTTTTTT. The V gene is TRBV9, the J gene TRBJ1-4; 7 bases are shared with TRBD1. CDR1 and CDR2 from the germline V gene are SGDLS and YYNGEE. The CDR3 runs to 15 residues. V shed 2 bases, J shed 4 bases, and the junction held 5 bases outside the gene matches.

This clone showed up just a few times. This rearrangement joins TRBV7-8 to TRBJ1-5, with D possibly being TRBD1 (5 bases). Germline V gives CDR1 SGHVS, CDR2 FQNEAQ. Between the trimmed V and J ends, which lost 0 bases and 0 bases, there was a span of 18 bases. The CDR3 contains 19 residues. CDR3 nucleotides: TGTGCCAGCAGCTTAGCGTTTGGCGGGTGGGGGGATAGCAATCAGCCCCAGCATTTT. It yields the protein CASSLAFGGWGDSNQPQHF.

The chain joins TRBV7-9 to TRBJ2-1; 10 bases agree with TRBD2. This CDR3 has 17 residues. Germline CDR1 SEHNR, CDR2 FQNEAQ (reference sequence). Trimming cost V 0 bases and J 7 bases; bases outside gene matches: 9. The CDR3 loop reads CASSLAGPSGSQNEQFF. CDR3 nucleotide sequence: TGTGCCAGCAGCTTAGCCGGGCCTAGCGGGAGTCAAAATGAGCAGTTCTTC.

The genes are TRBV19 and TRBJ1-1; D remains ambiguous. V gave up 6 bases and J gave up 1 base, with 6 bases separating them. CDR3 length: 12 amino acids. CDR1 LNHDA and CDR2 SQIVND come from the germline V gene (reference sequence). The CDR3 bases are TGTGCCAGTAGGACACCGAACACTGAAGCTTTCTTT. Encoded protein: CASRTPNTEAFF.

J is TRBJ2-7 and V is TRBV28, with D possibly being TRBD2 (5 bases). Trimming removed 6 bases from V and 6 bases from J, with 21 bases in between. This CDR3 spans 15 amino acids. Germline lookup yields CDR1 MDHEN and CDR2 SYDVKM. The CDR3 DNA is TGTGCCAGCAGCCGCAATACTAGATGGACCGCCGAGCAGTACTTC. It translates to CASSRNTRWTAEQYF.

V usage is TRBV14 and J usage is TRBJ1-2; 9 bases are shared with TRBD1. The CDR3 contains 17 residues. Unmatched junction bases numbered 12, after V lost 3 bases and J lost 4 bases. The germline V gene encodes CDR1 SGHDN and CDR2 FVKESK. In DNA form, the CDR3 reads TGTGCCAGCAGCCACTTAAAGACGGGACAGGGCCTCTATGGCTACACCTTC. It specifies CASSHLKTGQGLYGYTF.

The chain has TRBV12-5 and TRBJ2-2; 9 bases are shared with TRBD2. The CDR3 is 17 amino acids. Germline assignment: CDR1 LGHNT and CDR2 FRNRAP. After removal of 7 bases from V and 1 base from J, the junction contained 10 bases not matched to a gene. The CDR3 bases are TGTGCTAGTGCCATCATTGAGACTAGCGGGAACACCGGGGAGCTGTTTTTT. This encodes CASAIIETSGNTGELFF.

This clone occurred once. This chain links TRBV18 with TRBJ2-7, with 9 bases identical to TRBD1. Losses at the gene ends were 5 bases for V and 6 bases for J; bases not matched to a gene: 8. The CDR3 has 14 amino acids. From germline, CDR1 is KGHSH and CDR2 LQKENI. This CDR3 reads CASSCRDRDCEQYF. The CDR3 nucleotides are TGTGCCAGCTCATGCCGGGACAGGGACTGCGAGCAGTACTTC.

Here the CDR3 DNA reads TGTGCCAGCGTCACCGCGGCGGGAGTGAGAGAGACCCAGTACTTC. Protein product: CASVTAAGVRETQYF. V gene TRBV7-4 combines with J gene TRBJ2-5, with 7 bases identical to TRBD2. Germline trimming cut 8 bases from V and 4 bases from J; bases unmatched to any gene: 13. Germline values: CDR1 SGHVT, CDR2 SQSDAQ. This CDR3 has 15 residues.

J is TRBJ2-1 and V is TRBV7-2, with D possibly being TRBD2 (6 bases). Per germline, CDR1 SGHTA and CDR2 FQGNSA. The length of the CDR3 is 18 residues. V dropped 1 base and J dropped 0 bases, with 16 bases sitting between them. The CDR3 DNA is TGTGCCAGCAGCTTAGGACTTCGGGCGGGACGCTCCTACAATGAGCAGTTCTTC. This sequence encodes CASSLGLRAGRSYNEQFF.